The 13 T cell receptor beta chains reported below all come from one sample, sequenced in a study of molecular identifiers for immune sequencing clone quantification. TCRdb called the PCR reads again in MiXCR, with one record for every CDR3 protein. Here the sample spans around 70,000 distinct CDR3 sequences, less than 20% being singletons. The sample taken for sequencing was naive CD8+ T cells from blood, with Jurkat cell RNA spiked in. As for subset: FACS-sorted CD8+CD4-CCR7+CD45RA+ naive T cells. Every receptor here comes from a human donor in good health. Some libraries in this study had Jurkat cell RNA spiked in.

The rearrangement links TRBV27 to TRBJ2-2; D may be TRBD2 (5 bases). CDR1 and CDR2 (germline): MNHEY, SMNVEV (reference sequence). This CDR3 is built from 15 residues. Trimming pared 6 bases from V and 3 bases from J, leaving 14 bases between. The CDR3 loop is CASSPIEGYTGELFF. The CDR3, as DNA: TGTGCCAGCAGCCCAATAGAGGGATACACCGGGGAGCTGTTTTTT.

This clonotype was seen at least ten times. The chain has TRBV6-2 or TRBV6-3 and TRBJ2-1; 14 nucleotides agree with TRBD2. CDR1 and CDR2 from the germline V gene are MNHEY and SVGEGT. Germline trimming cut 7 bases from V and 8 bases from J; bases unmatched to any gene: 10. CDR3 length: 16 residues. The CDR3 is CASTLQTSGRVDEQFF. The DNA of the CDR3 is TGTGCCAGCACCCTCCAGACTAGCGGGAGGGTCGATGAGCAGTTCTTC.

This clonotype was counted many times. This chain links TRBV4-3 with TRBJ1-5; 7 bases line up with TRBD1. V shed 3 bases and J 6 bases; nucleotides not matched to a gene: 2. Germline V gives CDR1 LGHNA, CDR2 YSLEER. The CDR3 runs to 13 residues. In DNA form, the CDR3 reads TGCGCCAGCAGCCACGACAGGGCTCAGCCCCAGCATTTT. This translates into CASSHDRAQPQHF.

This clonotype has ten or more counts. The chain joins TRBV19 to TRBJ1-5; possible D gene TRBD1, 5 bases. This CDR3 is built from 14 residues. V was clipped by 3 bases and J by 4 bases, with 10 bases between them. Germline V CDR1 and CDR2: LNHDA, SQIVND (reference sequence). The CDR3 is CASSIAPGNQPQHF. As DNA, the CDR3 is TGTGCCAGTAGTATCGCCCCAGGGAATCAGCCCCAGCATTTT.

This clonotype was seen repeatedly, ten times or more. The rearrangement links TRBV11-3 to TRBJ2-2, with D unclear. V dropped 5 bases and J dropped 1 base, with 14 bases sitting between them. CDR3 length: 16 residues. Germline-derived CDR1 and CDR2 are SGHNT and YENEEA. CDR3 protein: CASSPRMGKNTGELFF. CDR3 nucleotide sequence: TGTGCCAGCAGCCCCAGGATGGGGAAGAACACCGGGGAGCTGTTTTTT.

The rearrangement links TRBV6-6 to TRBJ2-7; D remains ambiguous. V lost 5 bases to trimming and J lost 3 bases, with 14 bases between them. Per the germline V gene, CDR1 is MNHNY and CDR2 is SVGAGI (reference sequence). The CDR3 has 14 amino acids. CDR3 DNA: TGTGCCAGCAGTATCGGATCTGGGGTCTACGAGCAGTACTTC. Its protein is CASSIGSGVYEQYF.

A few counts support this clonotype. The J gene is TRBJ2-3, the V gene TRBV2; D gene ambiguous. Germline V gene sequence: CDR1 SNHLY, CDR2 FYNNEI. Trimming stripped 5 bases from V and 5 bases from J, with 5 bases between. The CDR3 runs 11 residues. The CDR3 loop is CASSPLDTQYF. In DNA form, the CDR3 reads TGTGCCAGCAGTCCCTTAGATACGCAGTATTTT.

As to this clonotype: A much larger clone sits a single nucleotide away, making a read error possible. The V call is TRBV7-9, the J call TRBJ2-1; TRBD2 is a possible D gene (5 bases). Germline V CDR1 and CDR2: SEHNR, FQNEAQ (reference sequence). The CDR3 length is 13 residues. V dropped 8 bases and J dropped 9 bases, with 17 bases sitting between them. The CDR3 reads CASPGYVEVEQFF. The CDR3, as DNA: TGTGCCAGCCCTGGTTACGTGGAGGTTGAGCAGTTCTTC.

Notes on this clonotype: A much more abundant neighbour one base away suggests this may be a read error. The CDR3 reads CANSPGGQGGQNVETQYF. The CDR3 DNA follows: TGTGCCAACTCACCCGGGGGCCAGGGTGGCCAAAACGTCGAGACCCAGTACTTC. V gene TRBV18 combines with J gene TRBJ2-5, with D perhaps given as TRBD1 or TRBD2 (6 bases each). The CDR3 is 18 residues long. Germline CDR1 and CDR2: KGHSH and LQKENI.

Comments on this clonotype: A much bigger clone sits one base away, suggesting this may be a read error. V is TRBV30 and J is TRBJ1-2; D is perhaps TRBD1 (5 bases). The CDR3 runs to 12 residues. Germline loops: CDR1 GTSNPN, CDR2 SVGIG (reference sequence). DNA for the CDR3: TGTGCCTGGAGTGCCGGGGGGTATGGCAACACCTTC. It is translated as CAWSAGGYGNTF.

The J gene is TRBJ2-3, the V gene TRBV6-5, with TRBD2 matching 8 bases. V was pared by 3 bases and J by 7 bases, with 6 bases of the junction left unmatched. This CDR3 has 14 residues. Germline loops: CDR1 MNHEY, CDR2 SVGAGI. This CDR3 is CASSYSGAQNTQYF. The DNA for the CDR3 is TGTGCCAGCAGTTATAGCGGGGCTCAGAATACGCAGTATTTT.

This clonotype has at least ten counts. The V call is TRBV6-5, the J call TRBJ1-4, with TRBD1 matching 10 bases. Germline CDR1 is MNHEY and CDR2 is SVGAGI. With 0 bases clipped from V and 7 bases from J, the junction kept 11 bases outside the gene matches. This CDR3 is built from 18 residues. In DNA form, the CDR3 reads TGTGCCAGCAGTTACTCGAGACAGGGGGCGAGGATTGGTGAAAAACTGTTTTTT. This sequence encodes CASSYSRQGARIGEKLFF.

Note on this clonotype: A much larger clone differs by one base, so this may be a read error. The genes are TRBV7-9 and TRBJ1-1, with D unclear. Germline V CDR1 and CDR2: SEHNR, FQNEAQ (reference sequence). This CDR3 contains 11 residues. The DNA for the CDR3 is TGTGCCTGCAGCTTATTCCCTGAAGCTTTCTTT. Its translation is CACSLFPEAFF.